This section outlines one T cell receptor beta chain sequence together with its context. Its specificity is not known. Repertoires were generated with immunoSEQ multiplex PCR, while TCRdb's copy carries only in-frame clones and drops some. The data show some 74,000 clones, approximately 85% seen once. The data originate from a study of OX40 agonist ivuxolimab in advanced cancers. Notes on the study in general: In the 0.1 to 3.0 mg/kg range, CD4+ and CD8+ blood T cells had expanded clonally by week 6. There were, on average, more expanded clones in CD8+ T cells than in CD4+.

The V end lost 7 bases, the J end lost 4 bases, and 10 bases lay between the germline ends. Germline CDR1 reads SNHLY; CDR2 reads FYNNEI. The CDR3 sequence is 13 residues long. The starting material was CD4+ or CD8+ T cells sorted from blood, obtained in a trial of the OX40 agonist ivuxolimab. The rearrangement links TRBV2 to TRBJ2-2; the D is unclear. The receptor was isolated from an adult with an advanced solid tumor such as melanoma, head and neck, liver or kidney cancer. The CDR3 bases are TGTGCCAGCACCTTGGACCGCACCGGGGAGCTGTTTTTT. Translating it yields CASTLDRTGELFF.